The sequence of this T cell receptor (beta chain) was determined in a study of T cells expressing NK-cell markers. Across the whole study: The authors derived TCR beta repertoires from sorted CD3+CD56+NKG2C+, CD3+CD56+NKG2C- and CD3+CD56-NKG2C+ T cells. The study's findings and limits: CD8+ T cells in six donors included dominant NKG2C+ clonotypes at 1.0-7.0%.

It was by 5'RACE template switching with UMIs that TCR beta cDNA was made. After re-calling the 5' RACE reads, TCRdb lists one entry per CDR3 protein, DNA absent. The sample data list some 300,000 distinct CDR3 sequences. The length of the CDR3 is 18 residues. Germline V lookup: CDR1 ENHRY, CDR2 SYGVKD. Remarks on this clonotype: Its target is unknown.

This clonotype originated in a man aged 18 to 29 in good health. The gene calls are TRBV10-3 and TRBJ2-4; TCRdb reports TRBD1, a call that lacks DNA to check it against. The sequencing sample was made of blood T cells: a sorted CD56 or NKG2C T cell subset, CD4+ or CD8+ T cells, or bulk PBMC T cells (not recorded which). The CDR3: CAISPTGARGEGKNIQYF.